Listed below are T cell receptor beta chains from one sample, sequenced in a study of cytomegalovirus exposure and HLA in healthy donors. Some clones are missing from TCRdb's copy, which holds only in-frame ones; the method was immunoSEQ multiplex PCR. The sample lists 90,000 to 120,000 clones, about 68% seen once, with around 14% in the top ten. Sequencing input: PBMCs. The receptors were sampled from a male donor in good health and CMV-seropositive. The CDR3 runs from the conserved cysteine through the conserved F or W. Each record gives: D gene, clone size, V gene, J gene, CDR3 DNA, CDR3 protein. A D gene is named only where the DNA matches it firmly. Clone size appears in some rows only: once, few, many, or a class for an expanded clone.

D gene: -; clone size: -; V gene: TRBV2; J gene: TRBJ2-5; CDR3 DNA: TGTGCCAGCAGAGTCGGGACTTCACAAGAGACCCAGTACTTC; CDR3 protein: CASRVGTSQETQYF
D gene: TRBD2; clone size: few; V gene: TRBV29-1; J gene: TRBJ2-2; CDR3 DNA: TGCAGCGTTGAAGGACTAGCCGGGAGGGAGCTGTTTTTT; CDR3 protein: CSVEGLAGRELFF
D gene: -; clone size: -; V gene: TRBV7-3; J gene: TRBJ2-2; CDR3 DNA: TGTGCCAGCAGCCCGGGACAGAACACCGGGGAGCTGTTTTTT; CDR3 protein: CASSPGQNTGELFF
D gene: -; clone size: -; V gene: TRBV18; J gene: TRBJ1-1; CDR3 DNA: TGTGCCAGCTTAACCGCGGGCGTAAACACTGAAGCTTTCTTT; CDR3 protein: CASLTAGVNTEAFF
D gene: TRBD1; clone size: -; V gene: TRBV6-5; J gene: TRBJ1-3; CDR3 DNA: TGTGCCAGCAGTTACTCGACTCAGGGGGCTGGAAACACCATATATTTT; CDR3 protein: CASSYSTQGAGNTIYF
D gene: TRBD1; clone size: -; V gene: TRBV5-6; J gene: TRBJ1-5; CDR3 DNA: TGTGCCAGCAGCTCCCCCGGGACAGGGGGCCAGCATTTT; CDR3 protein: CASSSPGTGGQHF
D gene: -; clone size: -; V gene: TRBV6-6; J gene: TRBJ1-1; CDR3 DNA: TGTGCCAGCAGTGCCAGAAGTGAAGCTTTCTTT; CDR3 protein: CASSARSEAFF
D gene: TRBD2; clone size: -; V gene: TRBV5-6; J gene: TRBJ2-5; CDR3 DNA: TGTGCCAGCAGCTTGGGACTAGCGGGAGAGACCCAGTACTTC; CDR3 protein: CASSLGLAGETQYF
D gene: -; clone size: few; V gene: TRBV7-3; J gene: TRBJ1-1; CDR3 DNA: TGTGCCAGCAGCCCCCAACCGGGGAGAACCTCTTTGGGCGCTTTCTTT; CDR3 protein: CASSPQPGRTSLGAFF
D gene: -; clone size: few; V gene: TRBV6-6; J gene: TRBJ2-2; CDR3 DNA: TGTGCCAGCAAGGACATACCGAACACCGGGGAGCTGTTTTTT; CDR3 protein: CASKDIPNTGELFF
D gene: TRBD2; clone size: -; V gene: TRBV18; J gene: TRBJ2-2; CDR3 DNA: TGTGCCAGCTCACCACGTACTAGCGGGGATACCGGGGAGCTGTTTTTT; CDR3 protein: CASSPRTSGDTGELFF
D gene: -; clone size: -; V gene: TRBV30; J gene: TRBJ2-1; CDR3 DNA: TGTGCCTGGAGGGACCCCCGCCTTAGGGGATTCTCCTACAATGAGCAGTTCTTC; CDR3 protein: CAWRDPRLRGFSYNEQFF
D gene: TRBD1; clone size: once; V gene: TRBV11-2; J gene: TRBJ1-4; CDR3 DNA: TGTGCCAGCAGCTTGACAGGGCGTCGGGAAAAACTGTTTTTT; CDR3 protein: CASSLTGRREKLFF
D gene: TRBD2; clone size: -; V gene: TRBV2; J gene: TRBJ2-4; CDR3 DNA: TGTGCCAGCAGTGAAGGGACTAGCGGGGGGTGGGTCAAAAACATTCAGTACTTC; CDR3 protein: CASSEGTSGGWVKNIQYF
D gene: TRBD1; clone size: -; V gene: TRBV28; J gene: TRBJ2-1; CDR3 DNA: TGTGCCAGCAGTTCTCAGACCGGGACAGGGGATGAGCAGTTCTTC; CDR3 protein: CASSSQTGTGDEQFF
D gene: TRBD1; clone size: -; V gene: TRBV5-5; J gene: TRBJ2-3; CDR3 DNA: TGTGCCAGCAGCCCCGACAGGGGGGCAGATACGCAGTATTTT; CDR3 protein: CASSPDRGADTQYF
D gene: TRBD1; clone size: -; V gene: TRBV27; J gene: TRBJ1-2; CDR3 DNA: TGTGCCCCTGGGGGGACAGCGACTGATAAACCTTATGGCTACACCTTC; CDR3 protein: CAPGGTATDKPYGYTF
D gene: TRBD1; clone size: -; V gene: TRBV19; J gene: TRBJ1-2; CDR3 DNA: TGTGCCAGTAGTACACAGGGGGCCATTGGCTACACCTTC; CDR3 protein: CASSTQGAIGYTF
D gene: TRBD2; clone size: -; V gene: TRBV6-1; J gene: TRBJ2-3; CDR3 DNA: TGTGCCAGCAGGGGACTAGCGGGGGGCCCAGATACGCAGTATTTT; CDR3 protein: CASRGLAGGPDTQYF
D gene: -; clone size: -; V gene: TRBV11-1; J gene: TRBJ2-3; CDR3 DNA: TGTGCCAGCAGCTTAGGGGGGCAGAGGAAGGCAGATACGCAGTATTTT; CDR3 protein: CASSLGGQRKADTQYF
D gene: -; clone size: -; V gene: TRBV6-5; J gene: TRBJ2-4; CDR3 DNA: TGTGCCAGCAGTAGGGGGGGACTAGCCAAAAACATTCAGTACTTC; CDR3 protein: CASSRGGLAKNIQYF
D gene: -; clone size: -; V gene: TRBV4-2; J gene: TRBJ1-5; CDR3 DNA: TGTGCCAGCAGCCAAGTAGCGGAGGGTCAGCCCCAGCATTTT; CDR3 protein: CASSQVAEGQPQHF
D gene: TRBD1; clone size: -; V gene: TRBV7-6; J gene: TRBJ2-1; CDR3 DNA: TGTGCCAGCAGCTCGGGACAGCGCTACAATGAGCAGTTCTTC; CDR3 protein: CASSSGQRYNEQFF
D gene: TRBD1; clone size: -; V gene: TRBV5-4; J gene: TRBJ1-6; CDR3 DNA: TGTGCCACCCGCCCGGGACAGGGGGTTTCACCCCTCCACTTT; CDR3 protein: CATRPGQGVSPLHF
D gene: TRBD1; clone size: -; V gene: TRBV28; J gene: TRBJ2-3; CDR3 DNA: TGTGCCAGCAGTTCGCCCGAGGGGACAGTAAGCACAGATACGCAGTATTTT; CDR3 protein: CASSSPEGTVSTDTQYF
D gene: TRBD1; clone size: -; V gene: TRBV6-6; J gene: TRBJ2-5; CDR3 DNA: TGTGCCAGCAGCCCTGGGACAGCCGAAGAGACCCAGTACTTC; CDR3 protein: CASSPGTAEETQYF
D gene: TRBD1; clone size: -; V gene: TRBV9; J gene: TRBJ2-5; CDR3 DNA: TGTGCCAGCAGCGCGAACCCCGGGACAGTTCAAGAGACCCAGTACTTC; CDR3 protein: CASSANPGTVQETQYF
D gene: TRBD1; clone size: -; V gene: TRBV4-3; J gene: TRBJ1-1; CDR3 DNA: TGCGCCAGCAGCCAGGACCGACAGGGGGCGCTGGGATCCGAAGCTTTCTTT; CDR3 protein: CASSQDRQGALGSEAFF